These 15 T cell receptor beta chains share one sample of origin, sequenced in a study of blood T cell repertoires in COVID-19 (dated by TCRdb to the early 2020s). Libraries were made using the immunoSEQ multiplex PCR assay. Sourced from immuneACCESS, this table was stored by TCRdb with only in-frame sequences that have V and J called. A share of the clones is absent; for the studies checked, an unresolved V gene accounts for under half, and the remainder has no known explanation. This sample gives roughly 300,000 clones in total; 80% to 90% of them show up just once. Jointly, the top ten make up about 4% of the sample. The source material was PBMCs or T cells enriched from blood (not recorded which). These receptor sequences come from a man younger than 45 who had recovered from COVID-19.

The V and J genes are TRBV30 and TRBJ1-2, with TRBD1 as a possible D gene (5 bases). Germline CDR1 and CDR2: GTSNPN and SVGIG (reference sequence). V lost 0 bases, J lost 2 bases, and 7 bases lay in between. The CDR3 extends over 13 amino acids. Written as DNA, the CDR3 is TGTGCCTGGAGTGTGGAGGGGAACTATGGCTACACCTTC. This codes for CAWSVEGNYGYTF.

This chain links TRBV19 with TRBJ1-1, with D possibly TRBD1 on 5 matching bases. The V end lost 4 bases, the J end lost 7 bases, and 10 bases lay between the germline ends. The CDR3 is 12 residues long. Germline CDR1 LNHDA, CDR2 SQIVND (reference sequence). CDR3 amino acids: CASSTPGLEAFF. As DNA, the CDR3 is TGTGCCAGTAGTACGCCGGGACTTGAAGCTTTCTTT.

This chain links TRBV18 with TRBJ2-1; tentative D call: TRBD1 (5 bases). The V end lost 3 bases, the J end lost 7 bases, and 16 bases lay between the germline ends. The CDR3 is 15 residues long. Germline CDR1 is KGHSH and CDR2 is LQKENI. CDR3 in amino acids: CASSPRTISGNEQFF. The CDR3 DNA reads TGTGCCAGCTCACCCCGGACAATCTCTGGTAATGAGCAGTTCTTC.

V is TRBV5-1 and J is TRBJ1-4; weak D call: TRBD1 (6 bases). V was cut by 3 bases and J by 0 bases, with 12 bases left in between. The germline CDR1 and CDR2 sequences are SGHRS and YFSETQ. CDR3 length equals 16 residues. CDR3 sequence: CASSSRQVATNEKLFF. The CDR3 DNA is TGCGCCAGCAGCTCAAGACAGGTTGCAACTAATGAAAAACTGTTTTTT.

The genes are TRBV5-1 and TRBJ2-7; 7 nucleotides line up with TRBD2. The CDR3 is made up of 15 amino acids. Per the germline V gene, CDR1 is SGHRS and CDR2 is YFSETQ. The junction had 9 bases not matched to a gene; V was cut back by 2 bases and J by 4 bases. In DNA, the CDR3 is TGCGCCAGCAGCTTCTCAGCGGGGCCTTCGTACGAGCAGTACTTC. Its translation is CASSFSAGPSYEQYF.

The V call is TRBV29-1, the J call TRBJ2-7, with 9 bases lining up with TRBD1. CDR3 length: 13 residues. Trimming cost V 6 bases and J 2 bases; bases outside gene matches: 5. The V gene's germline CDR1 is SQVTM and CDR2 ANQGSEA. CDR3 sequence: CSVATGGPYEQYF. Written as DNA, the CDR3 is TGCAGCGTCGCGACAGGGGGTCCCTACGAGCAGTACTTC.

The V gene is TRBV3-1 (or the pseudogene TRBV3-2), the J gene TRBJ2-7, with 9 bases that match TRBD1. Germline CDR1 is LGHDT and CDR2 is YNNKEL (reference sequence). The V segment lost 4 bases and the J segment 6 bases; nucleotides outside the gene matches: 13. This CDR3 is built from 16 residues. The CDR3 here is CASSPNRDRDGSEQYF. The CDR3 coding sequence is TGTGCCAGCAGCCCGAACCGGGACAGGGATGGGTCCGAGCAGTACTTC.

The chain recombines TRBV25-1 with TRBJ2-3; 8 bases line up with TRBD2. The CDR3 extends over 17 amino acids. J was trimmed by 8 bases and V by 5 bases; bases with no gene match: 18. CDR1 MGHDK and CDR2 SYGVNS come from the germline V gene. This CDR3 is CASSTFWSSGVPGTQYF. The CDR3 DNA reads as TGTGCCAGCAGTACCTTTTGGAGTAGCGGGGTACCGGGTACGCAGTATTTT.

V gene TRBV7-8 combines with J gene TRBJ1-2, with D hard to call. Germline V CDR1 and CDR2: SGHVS, FQNEAQ. The CDR3 has 17 amino acids. The germline V and J ends were trimmed by 4 bases and 8 bases, with 26 bases remaining between them. Here the CDR3 reads CASSSSQLTSRVFGYTF. Written as DNA, the CDR3 is TGTGCCAGCAGCTCTTCCCAACTGACAAGTCGTGTTTTCGGCTACACCTTC. Filled out from reference TRBV7-8 and TRBJ1-2, the complete variable domain reads GAGVSQSPRYKVAKRGQDVALRCDPISGHVSLFWYQQALGQGPEFLTYFQNEAQLDKSGLPSDRFFAERPEGSVSTLKIQRTQQEDSAVYLCASSSSQLTSRVFGYTFGSGTRLTVV.

The V and J genes are TRBV2 and TRBJ1-2; 8 bases are shared with TRBD1. This CDR3 is 16 amino acids long. From germline, CDR1 is SNHLY and CDR2 FYNNEI. J gave up 4 bases and V 3 bases, and 10 bases lay outside the gene matches. CDR3 bases: TGTGCCAGCAGTGACAGGGGGCGGACTTTATTCTATGGCTACACCTTC. This translates into CASSDRGRTLFYGYTF.

The V and J genes are TRBV29-1 and TRBJ2-7; 7 bases align to TRBD2. Germline values: CDR1 SQVTM, CDR2 ANQGSEA. V gave up 2 bases and J gave up 6 bases; unmatched junction bases: 10. The CDR3 contains 14 residues. The CDR3 region is CSVELSGRGSEQYF. CDR3 coding DNA: TGCAGCGTTGAACTATCAGGGAGGGGCAGCGAGCAGTACTTC.

This clone showed up just once. The chain has TRBV4-2 and TRBJ1-1; tentatively, D is TRBD1 (6 bases). The V gene lost 0 bases and the J gene lost 7 bases, with 15 bases spanning the gap. CDR1 and CDR2 (germline): LGHNA, YNFKEQ. The CDR3 loop spans 15 amino acids. CDR3 sequence reads: CASSQDLWGLGEAFF. The CDR3 region has the DNA TGTGCCAGCAGCCAAGATCTTTGGGGGCTGGGTGAAGCTTTCTTT.

The chain carries TRBV27 and TRBJ1-5; D gene unclear. The CDR3 consists of 15 residues. Trimming shortened V by 8 bases and J by 5 bases, and 19 bases separated the two germline ends. The germline CDR1 and CDR2 sequences are MNHEY and SMNVEV (reference sequence). As DNA, the CDR3 is TGTGCCAGCGGGTCCTGGTGGCAGGAAGATCAGCCCCAGCATTTT. As protein: CASGSWWQEDQPQHF.

The chain couples TRBV27 to TRBJ2-7; a possible D gene is TRBD2 (6 bases). The CDR3 length is 15 residues. V shed 5 bases and J shed 3 bases, with 17 bases lying between them. Germline CDR1 and CDR2: MNHEY and SMNVEV (reference sequence). Here the CDR3 DNA reads TGTGCCAGCAGTCCCCGGGCCCCGGGGGACTACGAGCAGTACTTC. The encoded protein is CASSPRAPGDYEQYF.

The chain joins TRBV20-1 to TRBJ1-2; unclear D gene. The CDR3 is 12 residues long. Germline lookup yields CDR1 DFQATT and CDR2 SNEGSKA (reference sequence). The V end lost 3 bases, the J end lost 7 bases, and 12 bases lay between the germline ends. The CDR3 loop reads CSASPEAAGYTF. CDR3 nucleotide sequence: TGCAGTGCTAGTCCAGAGGCGGCTGGCTACACCTTC.